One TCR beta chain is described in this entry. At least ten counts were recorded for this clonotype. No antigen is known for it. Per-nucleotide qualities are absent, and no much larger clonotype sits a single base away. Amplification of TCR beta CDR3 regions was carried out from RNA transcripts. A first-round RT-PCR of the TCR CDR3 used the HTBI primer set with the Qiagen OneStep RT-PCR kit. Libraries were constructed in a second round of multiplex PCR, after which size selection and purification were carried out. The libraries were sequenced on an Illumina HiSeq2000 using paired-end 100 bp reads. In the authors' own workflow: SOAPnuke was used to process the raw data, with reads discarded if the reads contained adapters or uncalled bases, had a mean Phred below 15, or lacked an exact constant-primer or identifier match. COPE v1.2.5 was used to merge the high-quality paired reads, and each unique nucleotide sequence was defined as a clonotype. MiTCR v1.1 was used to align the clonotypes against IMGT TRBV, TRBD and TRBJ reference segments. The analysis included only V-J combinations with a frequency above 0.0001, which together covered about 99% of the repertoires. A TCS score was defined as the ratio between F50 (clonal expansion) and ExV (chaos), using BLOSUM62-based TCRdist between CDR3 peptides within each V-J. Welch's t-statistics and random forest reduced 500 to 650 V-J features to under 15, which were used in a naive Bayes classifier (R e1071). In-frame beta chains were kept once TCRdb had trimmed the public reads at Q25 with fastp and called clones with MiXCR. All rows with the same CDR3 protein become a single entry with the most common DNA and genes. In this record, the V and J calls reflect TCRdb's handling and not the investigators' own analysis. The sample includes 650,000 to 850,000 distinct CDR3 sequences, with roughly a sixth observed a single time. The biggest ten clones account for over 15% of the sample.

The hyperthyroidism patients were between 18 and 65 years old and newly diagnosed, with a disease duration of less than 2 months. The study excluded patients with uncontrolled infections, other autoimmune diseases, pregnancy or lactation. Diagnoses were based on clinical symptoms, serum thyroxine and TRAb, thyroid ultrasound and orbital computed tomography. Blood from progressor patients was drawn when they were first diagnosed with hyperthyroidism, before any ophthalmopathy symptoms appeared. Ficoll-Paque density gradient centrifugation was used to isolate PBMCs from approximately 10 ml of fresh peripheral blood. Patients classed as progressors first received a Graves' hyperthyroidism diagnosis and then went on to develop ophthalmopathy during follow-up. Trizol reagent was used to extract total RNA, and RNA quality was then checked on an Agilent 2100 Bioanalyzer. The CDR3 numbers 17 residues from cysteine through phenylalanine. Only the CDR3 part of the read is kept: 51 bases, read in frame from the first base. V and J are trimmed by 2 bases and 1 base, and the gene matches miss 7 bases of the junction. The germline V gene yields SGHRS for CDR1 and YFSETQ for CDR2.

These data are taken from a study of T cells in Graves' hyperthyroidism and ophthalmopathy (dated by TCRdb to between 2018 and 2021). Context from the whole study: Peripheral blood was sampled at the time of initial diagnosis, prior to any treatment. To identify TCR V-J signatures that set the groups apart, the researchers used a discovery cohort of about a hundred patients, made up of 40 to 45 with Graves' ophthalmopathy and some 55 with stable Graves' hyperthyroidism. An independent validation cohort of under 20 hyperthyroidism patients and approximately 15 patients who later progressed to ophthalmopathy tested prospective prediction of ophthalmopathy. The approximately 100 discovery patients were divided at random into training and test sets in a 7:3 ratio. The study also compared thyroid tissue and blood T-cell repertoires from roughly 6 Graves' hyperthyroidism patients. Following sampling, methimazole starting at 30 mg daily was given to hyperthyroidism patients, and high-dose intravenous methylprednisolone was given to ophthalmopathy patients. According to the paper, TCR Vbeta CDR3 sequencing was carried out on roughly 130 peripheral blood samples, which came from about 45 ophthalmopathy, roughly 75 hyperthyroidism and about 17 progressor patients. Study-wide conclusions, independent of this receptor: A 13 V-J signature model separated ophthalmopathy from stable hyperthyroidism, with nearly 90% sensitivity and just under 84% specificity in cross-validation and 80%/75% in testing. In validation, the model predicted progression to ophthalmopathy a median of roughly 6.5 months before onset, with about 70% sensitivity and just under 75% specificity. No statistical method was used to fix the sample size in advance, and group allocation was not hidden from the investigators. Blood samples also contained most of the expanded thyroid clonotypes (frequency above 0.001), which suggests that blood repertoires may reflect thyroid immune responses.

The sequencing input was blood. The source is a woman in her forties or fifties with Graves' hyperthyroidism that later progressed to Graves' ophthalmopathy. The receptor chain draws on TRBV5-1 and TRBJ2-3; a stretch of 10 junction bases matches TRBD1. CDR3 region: CASSFAPGTGGTDTQYF. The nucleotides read TGCGCCAGCAGCTTCGCTCCCGGGACAGGGGGCACAGATACGCAGTATTTT.